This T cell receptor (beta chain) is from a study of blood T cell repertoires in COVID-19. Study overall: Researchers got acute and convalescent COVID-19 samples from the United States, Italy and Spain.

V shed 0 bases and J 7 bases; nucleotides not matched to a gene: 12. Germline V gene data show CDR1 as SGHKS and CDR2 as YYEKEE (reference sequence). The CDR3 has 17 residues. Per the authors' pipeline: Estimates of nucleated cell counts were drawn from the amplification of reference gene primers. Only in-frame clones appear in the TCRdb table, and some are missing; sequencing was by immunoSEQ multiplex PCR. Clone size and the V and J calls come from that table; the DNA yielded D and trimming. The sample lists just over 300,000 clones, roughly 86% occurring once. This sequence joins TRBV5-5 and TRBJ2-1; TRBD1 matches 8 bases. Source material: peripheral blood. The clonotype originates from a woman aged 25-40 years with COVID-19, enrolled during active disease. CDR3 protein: CASSLGGRQGSRNEQFF. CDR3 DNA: TGTGCCAGCAGCTTGGGTGGGAGACAGGGGTCGCGGAATGAGCAGTTCTTC.